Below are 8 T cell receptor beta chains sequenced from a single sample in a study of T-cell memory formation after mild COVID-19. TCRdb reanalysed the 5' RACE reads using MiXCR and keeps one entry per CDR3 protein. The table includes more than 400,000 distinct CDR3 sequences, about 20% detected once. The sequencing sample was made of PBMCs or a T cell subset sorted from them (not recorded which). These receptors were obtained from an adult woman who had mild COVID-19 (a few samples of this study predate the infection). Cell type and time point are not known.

The CDR3 loop is CASSTSGAPDTQYF. In DNA, the CDR3 is TGTGCCAGCAGTACTAGCGGAGCCCCAGATACGCAGTATTTT. The gene calls are TRBV6-2 or TRBV6-3 and TRBJ2-3; 8 positions match TRBD2. CDR3 length: 14 amino acids. With 5 bases clipped from V and 4 bases from J, the junction kept 5 bases outside the gene matches. Germline assignment: CDR1 MNHEY and CDR2 SVGEGT.

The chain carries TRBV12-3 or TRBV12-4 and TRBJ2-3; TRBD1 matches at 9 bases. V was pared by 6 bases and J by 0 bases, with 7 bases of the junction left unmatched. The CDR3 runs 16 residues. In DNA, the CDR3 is TGTGCCAGCAGCCCCGGGACAGGGTATAGCACAGATACGCAGTATTTT. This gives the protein CASSPGTGYSTDTQYF.

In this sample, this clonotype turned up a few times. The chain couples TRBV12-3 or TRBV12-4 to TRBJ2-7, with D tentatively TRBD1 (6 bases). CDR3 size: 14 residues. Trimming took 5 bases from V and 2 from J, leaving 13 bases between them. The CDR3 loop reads CASSTGTHTYEQYF. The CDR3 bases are TGTGCCAGCAGTACCGGGACACACACCTACGAGCAGTACTTC.

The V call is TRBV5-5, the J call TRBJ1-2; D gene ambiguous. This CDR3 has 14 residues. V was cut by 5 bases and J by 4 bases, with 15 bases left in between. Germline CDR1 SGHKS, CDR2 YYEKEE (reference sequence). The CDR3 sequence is CASSSPWNPYGYTF. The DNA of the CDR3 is TGTGCCAGCAGTTCACCGTGGAACCCCTATGGCTACACCTTC.

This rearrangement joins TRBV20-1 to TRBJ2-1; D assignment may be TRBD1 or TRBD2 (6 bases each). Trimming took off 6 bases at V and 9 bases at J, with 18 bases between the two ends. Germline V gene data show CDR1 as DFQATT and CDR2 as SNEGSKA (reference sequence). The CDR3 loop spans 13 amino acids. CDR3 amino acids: CSARGVGLAEQFF. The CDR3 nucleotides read TGCAGTGCGAGGGGGGTTGGACTCGCTGAGCAGTTCTTC.

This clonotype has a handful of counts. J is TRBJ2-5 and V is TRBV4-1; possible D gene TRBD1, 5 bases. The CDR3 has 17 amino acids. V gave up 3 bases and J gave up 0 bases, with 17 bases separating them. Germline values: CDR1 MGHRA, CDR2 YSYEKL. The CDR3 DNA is TGCGCCAGCAGCCATTTACCTTGGGGCGGCGACCAAGAGACCCAGTACTTC. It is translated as CASSHLPWGGDQETQYF.

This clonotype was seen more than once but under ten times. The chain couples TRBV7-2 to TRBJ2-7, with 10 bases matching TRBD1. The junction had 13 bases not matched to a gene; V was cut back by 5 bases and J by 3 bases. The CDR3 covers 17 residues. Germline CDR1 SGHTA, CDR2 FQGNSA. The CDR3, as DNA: TGTGCCAGCAGCCGAGGAGGCGGGACAGGGGACGTCTACGAGCAGTACTTC. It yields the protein CASSRGGGTGDVYEQYF.

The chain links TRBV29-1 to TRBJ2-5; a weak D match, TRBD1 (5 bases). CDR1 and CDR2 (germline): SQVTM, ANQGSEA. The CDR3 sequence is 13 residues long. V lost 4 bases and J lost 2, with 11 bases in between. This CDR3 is CSVVSRAQETQYF. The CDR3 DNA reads TGCAGCGTTGTGAGCAGGGCTCAAGAGACCCAGTACTTC.